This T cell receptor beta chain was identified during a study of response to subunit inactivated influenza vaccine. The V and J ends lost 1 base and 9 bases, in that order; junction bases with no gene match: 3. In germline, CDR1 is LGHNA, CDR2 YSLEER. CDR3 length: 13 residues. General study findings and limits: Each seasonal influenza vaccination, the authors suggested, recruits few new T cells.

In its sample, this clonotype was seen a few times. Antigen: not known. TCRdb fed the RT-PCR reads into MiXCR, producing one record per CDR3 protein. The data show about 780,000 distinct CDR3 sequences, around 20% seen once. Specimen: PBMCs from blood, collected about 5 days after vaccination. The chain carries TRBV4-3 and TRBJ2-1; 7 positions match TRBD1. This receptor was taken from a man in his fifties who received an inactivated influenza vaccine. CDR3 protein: CASSQVGGGEQFF. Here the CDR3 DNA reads TGCGCCAGCAGCCAAGTAGGGGGCGGTGAGCAGTTCTTC.